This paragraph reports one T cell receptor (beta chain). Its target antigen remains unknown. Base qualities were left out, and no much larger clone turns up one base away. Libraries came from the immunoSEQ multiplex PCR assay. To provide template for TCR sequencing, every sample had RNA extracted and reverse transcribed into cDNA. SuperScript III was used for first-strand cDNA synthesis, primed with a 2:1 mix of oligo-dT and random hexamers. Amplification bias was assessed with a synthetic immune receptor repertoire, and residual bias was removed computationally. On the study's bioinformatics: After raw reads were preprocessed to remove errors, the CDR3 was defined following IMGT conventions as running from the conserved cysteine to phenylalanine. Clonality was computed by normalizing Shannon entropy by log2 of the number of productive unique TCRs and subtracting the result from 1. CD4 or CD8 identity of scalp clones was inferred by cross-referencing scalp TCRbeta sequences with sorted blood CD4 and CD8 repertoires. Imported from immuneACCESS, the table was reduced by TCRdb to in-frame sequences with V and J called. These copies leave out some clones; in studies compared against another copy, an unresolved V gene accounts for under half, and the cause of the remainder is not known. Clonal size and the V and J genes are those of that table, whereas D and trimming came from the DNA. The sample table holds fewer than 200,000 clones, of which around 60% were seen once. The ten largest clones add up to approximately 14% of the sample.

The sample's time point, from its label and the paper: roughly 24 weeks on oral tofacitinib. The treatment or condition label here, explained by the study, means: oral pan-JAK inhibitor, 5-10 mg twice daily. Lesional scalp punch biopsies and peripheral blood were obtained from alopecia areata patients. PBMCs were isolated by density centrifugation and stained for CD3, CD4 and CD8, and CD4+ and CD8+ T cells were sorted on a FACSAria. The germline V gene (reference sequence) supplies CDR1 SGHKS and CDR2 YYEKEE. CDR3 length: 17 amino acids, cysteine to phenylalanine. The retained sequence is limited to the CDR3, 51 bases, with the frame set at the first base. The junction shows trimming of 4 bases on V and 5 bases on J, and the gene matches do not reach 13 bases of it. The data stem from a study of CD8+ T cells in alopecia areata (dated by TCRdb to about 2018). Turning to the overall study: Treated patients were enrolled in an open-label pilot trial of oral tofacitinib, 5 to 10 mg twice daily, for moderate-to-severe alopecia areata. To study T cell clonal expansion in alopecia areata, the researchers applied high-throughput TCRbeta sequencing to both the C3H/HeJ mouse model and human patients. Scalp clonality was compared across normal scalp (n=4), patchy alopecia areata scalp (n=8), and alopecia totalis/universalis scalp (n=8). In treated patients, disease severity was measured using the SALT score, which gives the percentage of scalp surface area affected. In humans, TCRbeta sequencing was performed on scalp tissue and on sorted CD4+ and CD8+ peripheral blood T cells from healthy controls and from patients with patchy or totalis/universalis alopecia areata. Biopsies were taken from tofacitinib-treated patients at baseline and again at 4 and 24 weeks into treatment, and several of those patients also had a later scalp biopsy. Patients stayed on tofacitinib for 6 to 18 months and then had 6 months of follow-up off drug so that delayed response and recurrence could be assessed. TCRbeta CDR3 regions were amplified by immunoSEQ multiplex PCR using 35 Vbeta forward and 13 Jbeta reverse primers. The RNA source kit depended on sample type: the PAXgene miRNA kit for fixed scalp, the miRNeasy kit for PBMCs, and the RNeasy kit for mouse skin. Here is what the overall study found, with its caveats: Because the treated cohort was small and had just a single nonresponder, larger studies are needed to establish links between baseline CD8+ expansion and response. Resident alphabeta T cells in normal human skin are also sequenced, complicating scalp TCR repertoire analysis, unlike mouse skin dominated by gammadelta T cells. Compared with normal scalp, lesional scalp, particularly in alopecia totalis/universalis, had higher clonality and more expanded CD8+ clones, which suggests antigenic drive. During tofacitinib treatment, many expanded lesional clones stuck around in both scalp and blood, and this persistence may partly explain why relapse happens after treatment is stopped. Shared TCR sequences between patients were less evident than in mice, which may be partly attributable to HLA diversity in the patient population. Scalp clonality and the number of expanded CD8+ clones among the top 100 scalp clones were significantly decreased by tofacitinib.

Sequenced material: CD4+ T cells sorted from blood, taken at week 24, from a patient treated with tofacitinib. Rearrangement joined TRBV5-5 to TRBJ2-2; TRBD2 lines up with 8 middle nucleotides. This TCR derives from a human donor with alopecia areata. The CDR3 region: CASSPKYGGGQTGELFF. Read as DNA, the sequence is TGTGCCAGCAGCCCTAAATACGGCGGGGGGCAAACCGGGGAGCTGTTTTTT.